This entry lists 5 T cell receptor beta chains sequenced from one sample in a study of blood T cell repertoires in COVID-19 (dated by TCRdb to 2018 to 2021). Library preparation used the immunoSEQ multiplex PCR assay. Held by TCRdb, this immuneACCESS table contains in-frame sequences only and omits some clones. Under half of the omission traces to an unresolved V gene where checked; the cause of the rest is unknown. The sample table contains a few hundred thousand clones; only one count was recorded for about 87% of them. Of the sample, 1.9% falls within the top ten clones. Sample: PBMCs or T cells enriched from blood (not recorded which). These receptors were taken from a man aged 40-49 years in a cohort exposed to, infected with or recovered from COVID-19 (not recorded which).

V and J are TRBV18 and TRBJ2-2; tentatively, D is TRBD1 (5 bases). V lost 5 bases and J 2 bases, leaving 12 bases between the germline ends. Germline V lookup: CDR1 KGHSH, CDR2 LQKENI. The CDR3 is made up of 15 amino acids. In DNA, the CDR3 is TGTGCCAGCTCATTGGACACCACTAACACCGGGGAGCTGTTTTTT. Translated, it gives CASSLDTTNTGELFF.

The chain employs TRBV6-6 and TRBJ1-2, with D possibly matching TRBD1 (5 bases). V lost 6 bases, J lost 4 bases, and 12 bases lay in between. CDR1 and CDR2 (germline): MNHNY, SVGAGI (reference sequence). The CDR3 runs 13 residues. Here the CDR3 reads CASSPNGGYGYTF. The CDR3 DNA is TGTGCCAGCAGCCCAAACGGGGGCTATGGCTACACCTTC.

V gene TRBV30 combines with J gene TRBJ1-1, with 8 bases identical to TRBD1. Per the germline V gene, CDR1 is GTSNPN and CDR2 is SVGIG (reference sequence). This CDR3 has 14 residues. J was trimmed by 3 bases and V by 4 bases; bases with no gene match: 7. The CDR3 DNA sequence: TGTGCCTGGACATCGGGACAGGTCTACACTGAAGCTTTCTTT. Its protein product is CAWTSGQVYTEAFF.

The chain employs TRBV6-5 and TRBJ2-3; 7 positions match TRBD2. Germline V gives CDR1 MNHEY, CDR2 SVGAGI. The CDR3 sequence is 14 residues long. V dropped 4 bases and J dropped 4; count of bases not matched to a gene: 5. The CDR3 nucleotides are TGTGCCAGCAGTTTCAGCGGGAAGGCAGATACGCAGTATTTT. Residues: CASSFSGKADTQYF.

The chain is built from TRBV18 and TRBJ2-7, with a tentative D call TRBD1 (6 bases). CDR3 length: 14 residues. CDR1 and CDR2 (germline): KGHSH, LQKENI. The germline V and J ends were trimmed by 2 bases and 9 bases, with 17 bases remaining between them. CDR3: CASSPRTEEMGQYF. In nucleotides, the CDR3 is TGTGCCAGCTCACCAAGGACAGAAGAAATGGGGCAGTACTTC. The entire variable domain, with the rest obtained from reference TRBV18 and TRBJ2-7, is as follows: NAGVMQNPRHLVRRRGQEARLRCSPMKGHSHVYWYRQLPEEGLKFMVYLQKENIIDESGMPKERFSAEFPKEGPSILRIQQVVRGDSAAYFCASSPRTEEMGQYFGPGTRLTVT.